What follows are 30 T cell receptor beta chains derived from one specimen sequenced in a study of cytomegalovirus exposure and HLA in healthy donors. PCR involved 60 Vbeta and 13 Jbeta primers. Libraries were prepared by immunoSEQ multiplex PCR; TCRdb keeps only in-frame clonotypes and omits some of them. Of roughly 180,000 clones listed, around 79% are singletons. What was sequenced was PBMCs. Receptors originate from a female donor in good health and CMV-seronegative.

The rearrangement joins TRBV14 to TRBJ2-5; D is possibly TRBD2 (7 bases). This CDR3 comprises 14 residues. The germline CDR1 and CDR2 sequences are SGHDN and FVKESK. Between the trimmed V and J ends, which lost 2 bases and 5 bases, there was a span of 12 bases. The CDR3 here is CASSQLQGGETQYF. As DNA, the CDR3 is TGTGCCAGCAGCCAACTACAGGGAGGGGAGACCCAGTACTTC.

The chain carries TRBV28 and TRBJ2-2, with a possible D match to TRBD1 (6 bases). The V end was cut by 5 bases, the J end by 0 bases, with 13 bases between. Germline values: CDR1 MDHEN, CDR2 SYDVKM. CDR3 length: 16 residues. CDR3 in amino acids: CASSRQVLANTGELFF. Here the CDR3 DNA reads TGTGCCAGCAGTCGACAGGTTCTTGCGAACACCGGGGAGCTGTTTTTT.

The rearrangement links TRBV19 to TRBJ2-7; perhaps TRBD1 as D (5 bases). V lost 6 bases to trimming and J lost 0 bases, with 12 bases between them. The CDR3 covers 14 residues. Per the germline V gene, CDR1 is LNHDA and CDR2 is SQIVND (reference sequence). CDR3 sequence (DNA): TGTGCCAGTAGCCGACAGCCCGGCTCCTACGAGCAGTACTTC. Translated, it gives CASSRQPGSYEQYF. The full variable domain, its missing parts supplied by reference TRBV19 and TRBJ2-7, is DGGITQSPKYLFRKEGQNVTLSCEQNLNHDAMYWYRQDPGQGLRLIYYSQIVNDFQKGDIAEGYSVSREKKESFPLTVTSAQKNPTAFYLCASSRQPGSYEQYFGPGTRLTVT.

J is TRBJ2-2 and V is TRBV2, with TRBD2 matching over 7 bases. The CDR3 is 15 amino acids. Germline loops: CDR1 SNHLY, CDR2 FYNNEI. J gave up 4 bases and V 2 bases, and 4 bases lay outside the gene matches. CDR3 region: CASSESGLSTGELFF. DNA for the CDR3: TGTGCCAGCAGTGAATCGGGACTAAGCACCGGGGAGCTGTTTTTT.

The chain uses TRBV2 and TRBJ1-6; no clear D gene. There are 18 residues in the CDR3. The V gene's germline CDR1 is SNHLY and CDR2 FYNNEI. Trimming pared 0 bases from V and 2 bases from J, leaving 14 bases between. CDR3 nucleotides: TGTGCCAGCAGTGAAGCCTTACTATTTAGCGCCTATAATTCACCCCTCCACTTT. Protein product: CASSEALLFSAYNSPLHF.

This clone has a single count. The chain combines TRBV5-1 with TRBJ1-1; D gene unclear. CDR1 and CDR2 from the germline V gene are SGHRS and YFSETQ. CDR3 size: 12 residues. V lost 3 bases and J 3 bases, leaving 6 bases between the germline ends. DNA for the CDR3: TGCGCCAGCAGCTACCCGGACACTGAAGCTTTCTTT. As protein: CASSYPDTEAFF.

The chain couples TRBV27 to TRBJ2-1; 11 bases are shared with TRBD2. There are 15 residues in the CDR3. J gave up 6 bases and V 4 bases, and 5 bases lay outside the gene matches. Germline V lookup: CDR1 MNHEY, CDR2 SMNVEV (reference sequence). CDR3: CASSSRLAGGNEQFF. CDR3 DNA: TGTGCCAGCAGTTCAAGGCTAGCGGGAGGCAATGAGCAGTTCTTC.

The gene calls are TRBV7-2 and TRBJ1-4; maybe TRBD1 (6 bases). CDR1 and CDR2 from the germline V gene are SGHTA and FQGNSA. V lost 2 bases and J lost 8, with 18 bases in between. This CDR3 has 16 residues. The CDR3 nucleotides are TGTGCCAGCAGCTTACTGGGGGCGCTTCGGGACGAAAAACTGTTTTTT. It yields the protein CASSLLGALRDEKLFF.

The V call is TRBV29-1, the J call TRBJ1-3, with D possibly being TRBD1 (6 bases). In germline, CDR1 is SQVTM, CDR2 ANQGSEA. Trimming pared 7 bases from V and 2 bases from J, leaving 9 bases between. This CDR3 is 12 amino acids long. This CDR3 reads CSAPGAGNTIYF. CDR3 bases: TGCAGCGCCCCAGGGGCTGGAAACACCATATATTTT.

This chain links TRBV6-5 with TRBJ2-7, with TRBD2 identical over 7 bases. The junction had 8 bases not matched to a gene; V was cut back by 5 bases and J by 4 bases. The CDR3 consists of 14 residues. CDR1 MNHEY and CDR2 SVGAGI come from the germline V gene. The CDR3 sequence is CASSPPGGTYEQYF. CDR3 in DNA: TGTGCCAGCAGTCCGCCGGGGGGTACTTACGAGCAGTACTTC.

The J gene is TRBJ2-2, the V gene TRBV29-1; 8 positions agree with TRBD2. Germline V lookup: CDR1 SQVTM, CDR2 ANQGSEA. The V gene end was trimmed by 4 bases and the J gene end by 6 bases; junction bases not matched to a gene: 10. CDR3 length equals 15 residues. The CDR3 sequence is CSVGPPGGAPGELFF. CDR3 coding DNA: TGCAGCGTTGGCCCGCCGGGGGGGGCCCCCGGGGAGCTGTTTTTT.

As for this clone: An end of the junction does not agree with germline; a read error may underlie this. The chain combines TRBV19 with TRBJ2-6; D is possibly TRBD1 (6 bases). The germline gives CDR1 LNHDA, CDR2 SQIVND (reference sequence). The length of the CDR3 is 15 residues. This CDR3 is CASSPGTTGANGLTF. CDR3 DNA sequence: TGTGCCAGTAGTCCCGGGACAACTGGGGCCAACGGCCTGACTTTC.

V is TRBV19 and J is TRBJ1-2, with 11 bases lining up with TRBD1. The J segment lost 3 bases and the V segment lost 5 bases, leaving 2 bases of the junction unmatched. CDR1 is LNHDA and CDR2 is SQIVND in the germline V gene (reference sequence). There are 14 residues in the CDR3. The CDR3 loop reads CASSRTGGYYGYTF. In nucleotides, the CDR3 is TGTGCCAGTAGTCGGACAGGGGGCTACTATGGCTACACCTTC. Full variable domain (missing parts from reference TRBV19 and TRBJ1-2): DGGITQSPKYLFRKEGQNVTLSCEQNLNHDAMYWYRQDPGQGLRLIYYSQIVNDFQKGDIAEGYSVSREKKESFPLTVTSAQKNPTAFYLCASSRTGGYYGYTFGSGTRLTVV.

V gene TRBV27 combines with J gene TRBJ2-5; D uncertain. This CDR3 region has 13 residues. The germline CDR1 and CDR2 sequences are MNHEY and SMNVEV (reference sequence). The germline V and J ends were trimmed by 6 bases and 7 bases, with 15 bases remaining between them. The DNA for the CDR3 is TGTGCCAGCAGCCCCGCCTCTCGGGTGACCCAGTACTTC. It encodes CASSPASRVTQYF.

The chain carries TRBV7-2 and TRBJ1-2, with D maybe TRBD1 (5 bases). The CDR3 is made up of 14 amino acids. CDR1 and CDR2 from the germline V gene are SGHTA and FQGNSA. V lost 4 bases and J 4 bases, leaving 13 bases between the germline ends. The CDR3 region is CASSSTRQTYGYTF. CDR3 nucleotides: TGTGCCAGCAGCTCGACCCGACAGACCTATGGCTACACCTTC.

This chain connects TRBV12-5 to TRBJ2-2; possible D gene TRBD1, 5 bases. CDR1 and CDR2 (germline): LGHNT, FRNRAP. The CDR3 consists of 14 residues. V lost 5 bases, J lost 1 base, and 8 bases lay in between. Written as DNA, the CDR3 is TGTGCTAGTGGTAGGGGCTTGAACACCGGGGAGCTGTTTTTT. Residues: CASGRGLNTGELFF.

Turning to this clone: Sequence at one end of the junction differs from germline and may be a read error. The same CDR3 can be traced to other DNA sequences in this sample. The chain combines TRBV19 with TRBJ2-7, with a weak D call TRBD2 (6 bases). Germline CDR1 reads LNHDA; CDR2 reads SQIVND (reference sequence). This CDR3 has 11 residues. DNA for the CDR3: TGTGCCAGCAGTAGCGGTTACGAGCAGTACTTC. Protein: CASSSGYEQYF.

As to this clone: One end of the junction does not line up with germline, which may come from a read error. V and J are TRBV4-3 and TRBJ2-7; 12 bases are a match to TRBD1. CDR1 and CDR2 (germline): LGHNA, YSLEER. This CDR3 has 16 amino acids. CDR3 sequence reads: CASSQEGTGGSHEQYF. The CDR3 DNA reads as TGCGCCAGCAGCCAAGAGGGGACAGGGGGCTCCCACGAGCAGTACTTC.

This clone was seen a single time. The CDR3 nucleotides are TGTGCCAGCAGTACGAGCGGGGGCTCAACCTACGAGCAGTACTTC. As protein: CASSTSGGSTYEQYF. The chain joins TRBV6-5 to TRBJ2-7; 8 nucleotides match TRBD2. The junction had 8 bases not matched to a gene; V was cut back by 5 bases and J by 2 bases. Germline V gene lookup returns CDR1 MNHEY and CDR2 SVGAGI. The CDR3 consists of 15 residues.

This clone was detected a few times. The junction differs from germline at one of its ends, possibly a read error. This chain connects TRBV6-1 to TRBJ2-2; D gene uncertain. The CDR3 has 14 amino acids. Germline V gene data show CDR1 as MNHNS and CDR2 as SASEGT. Here the CDR3 reads CEQKAAYESGELFF. Here the CDR3 DNA reads TGCGAGCAGAAGGCGGCATACGAATCCGGGGAGCTGTTTTTT.

The chain employs TRBV2 and TRBJ1-1; 10 bases fit TRBD1. Looked up from germline, CDR1 is SNHLY and CDR2 is FYNNEI. The V gene end was trimmed by 4 bases and the J gene end by 4 bases; junction bases not matched to a gene: 9. The CDR3 sequence is 16 residues long. The CDR3 spells CASSGTGGRVGTEAFF. Written as DNA, the CDR3 is TGTGCCAGCAGTGGGACAGGGGGACGTGTCGGCACTGAAGCTTTCTTT.

This clone was found a few times. The chain couples TRBV6-1 to TRBJ2-5, with D hard to call. The CDR3 consists of 11 residues. The V and J ends lost 10 bases and 2 bases respectively, with 8 bases between them. Germline lookup yields CDR1 MNHNS and CDR2 SASEGT. The CDR3 coding sequence is TGTGCCACCCTCGGTCAAGAGACCCAGTACTTC. Its translation is CATLGQETQYF.

The V and J genes are TRBV27 and TRBJ2-7; TRBD2 matches 7 bases. V lost 5 bases, J lost 5 bases, and 9 bases stayed unmatched. CDR1 MNHEY and CDR2 SMNVEV come from the germline V gene (reference sequence). The CDR3 spans 14 residues. The CDR3 DNA reads as TGTGCCAGCAGTGGGCCGGGGAGGGGCCACGAGCAGTACTTC. The encoded protein is CASSGPGRGHEQYF.

The V call is TRBV9, the J call TRBJ2-5, with D hard to call. Germline V gives CDR1 SGDLS, CDR2 YYNGEE. The CDR3 sequence is 15 residues long. V was cut by 2 bases and J by 0 bases, with 11 bases left in between. In DNA form, the CDR3 reads TGTGCCAGCAGCGTCGCAGGCACCTACCAAGAGACCCAGTACTTC. Amino acids: CASSVAGTYQETQYF. Full variable domain (rest looked up from reference TRBV9 and TRBJ2-5): DSGVTQTPKHLITATGQRVTLRCSPRSGDLSVYWYQQSLDQGLQFLIQYYNGEERAKGNILERFSAQQFPDLHSELNLSSLELGDSALYFCASSVAGTYQETQYFGPGTRLLVL.

V and J are TRBV29-1 and TRBJ2-7; D gene uncertain. The V end was cut by 5 bases, the J end by 3 bases, with 8 bases between. Looked up from germline, CDR1 is SQVTM and CDR2 is ANQGSEA. This CDR3 spans 11 amino acids. The CDR3 sequence: CSVSIFYEQYF. CDR3 nucleotides: TGCAGCGTTTCTATATTCTACGAGCAGTACTTC.

This chain connects TRBV19 to TRBJ2-2; tentatively, D is TRBD1 (6 bases). Germline-derived CDR1 and CDR2 are LNHDA and SQIVND (reference sequence). The CDR3 sequence is 13 residues long. V was trimmed by 8 bases and J by 4 bases, leaving 11 bases between them. This CDR3 reads CASGTPPTGELFF. The CDR3 nucleotides read TGTGCCAGTGGGACACCGCCCACCGGGGAGCTGTTTTTT.

The chain links TRBV7-6 to TRBJ1-3; 9 bases fit TRBD1. Germline V lookup: CDR1 SGHVS, CDR2 FNYEAQ. The V segment lost 5 bases and the J segment 0 bases; nucleotides outside the gene matches: 17. The CDR3 totals 20 residues. The CDR3 protein is CASSPPHRDRVKGSGNTIYF. DNA of the CDR3: TGTGCCAGCAGCCCCCCCCACCGGGACAGGGTGAAAGGCTCTGGAAACACCATATATTTT.

CDR3 sequence reads: CASRRQGGNQPQHF. CDR3 in DNA: TGTGCCAGCAGAAGACAGGGAGGCAATCAGCCCCAGCATTTT. The chain carries TRBV5-6 and TRBJ1-5; 7 positions match TRBD1. Germline assignment: CDR1 SGHDT and CDR2 YYEEEE. This CDR3 is 14 amino acids long. Germline trimming cut 5 bases from V and 2 bases from J; bases unmatched to any gene: 4.

V is TRBV18 and J is TRBJ2-2; 10 bases line up with TRBD1. This CDR3 is built from 14 residues. CDR1 is KGHSH and CDR2 is LQKENI in the germline V gene. V lost 3 bases to trimming and J lost 7 bases; unmatched junction nucleotides: 2. The CDR3 DNA is TGTGCCAGCTCACCGGACAGGGGGATCGGGGAGCTGTTTTTT. It encodes CASSPDRGIGELFF.

The genes are TRBV11-2 and TRBJ2-7, with D unresolved. Germline V CDR1 and CDR2: SGHAT, FQNNGV. The CDR3 has 14 amino acids. Trimming stripped 1 base from V and 1 base from J, with 8 bases between. The CDR3 sequence is CASSLGFSSYEQYF. The CDR3 coding sequence is TGTGCCAGCAGCTTAGGGTTCAGTTCCTACGAGCAGTACTTC.